This T cell receptor (beta chain) is from a study of blood T cell repertoires in COVID-19. In the original analysis: Amplified reference gene primers provided the basis for estimating nucleated cell counts. Here immunoSEQ multiplex PCR was the method, and the copy in TCRdb shows in-frame clones only, minus some. V, J and clone size were drawn from that table, and D and trimming were deduced from the DNA. The sample carries a few hundred thousand clones, less than 90% recorded once. With 6 bases removed from V and 6 bases from J, the gap between germline ends came to 23 bases. Looked up from germline, CDR1 is GTSNPN and CDR2 is SVGIG (reference sequence). The CDR3 totals 15 residues.

The sample taken for sequencing was peripheral blood. The genes are TRBV30 and TRBJ1-1, with D perhaps TRBD1 (6 bases). The TCR originated in a man aged 30 to 45 with active or convalescent COVID-19. CDR3 residues: CACQGQTGYGAEAFF. CDR3 bases: TGTGCCTGCCAAGGCCAGACAGGTTATGGCGCTGAAGCTTTCTTT.